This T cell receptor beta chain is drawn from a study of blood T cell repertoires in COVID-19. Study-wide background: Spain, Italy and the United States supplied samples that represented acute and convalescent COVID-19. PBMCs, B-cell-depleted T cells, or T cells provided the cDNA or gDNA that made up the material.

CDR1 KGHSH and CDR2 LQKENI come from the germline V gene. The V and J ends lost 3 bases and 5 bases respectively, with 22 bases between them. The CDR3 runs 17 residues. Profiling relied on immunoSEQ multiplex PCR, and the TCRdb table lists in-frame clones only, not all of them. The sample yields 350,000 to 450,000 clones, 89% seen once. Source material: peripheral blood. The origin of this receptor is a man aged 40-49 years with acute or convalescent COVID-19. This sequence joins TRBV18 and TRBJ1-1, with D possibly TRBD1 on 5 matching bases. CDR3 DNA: TGTGCCAGCTCACCGAGTTCAATCCGACAGAGTCTAACTGAAGCTTTCTTT. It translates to CASSPSSIRQSLTEAFF.